A selection of T cell receptor beta chains follows, all from one sample in a study of blood T cell repertoires in COVID-19. Clones were sequenced by immunoSEQ multiplex PCR, and TCRdb holds only the in-frame ones, with some missing. The profile shows about 150,000 clones, under 80% of them singletons. Sequenced material: peripheral blood. These receptors all stem from a man in his fifties or sixties with acute or convalescent COVID-19. Both conserved end residues are part of each CDR3.

v_call	j_call	cdr3_aa
TRBV11-3	TRBJ2-4	CASSCPRGRWTKNIQYF
TRBV29-1	TRBJ2-4	CSVDGASGAKNIQYF
TRBV19	TRBJ1-6	CASSMETGYNSPLHF
TRBV7-6	TRBJ2-1	CASSRRLAGANNEQFF
TRBV10-3	TRBJ1-4	CAISDPREANEKLFF
TRBV11-2	TRBJ2-6	CASSRQRSGANVLTF
TRBV6-5	TRBJ2-2	CASSSDRGVGELFF
TRBV2	TRBJ1-5	CASSEGGQPNQPQHF
TRBV27	TRBJ2-3	CASSLGDTDTQYF
TRBV2	TRBJ1-1	CASVASTFGSTEAFF
TRBV18	TRBJ2-1	CASSHSVLYNEQFF
TRBV10-2	TRBJ2-2	CASSFSGSPHTGELFF
TRBV9	TRBJ1-1	CASSATPTGTNTEAFF
TRBV10-1	TRBJ1-2	CASSEDSNYGYTF
TRBV12-5	TRBJ2-1	CASGLREAYNEQFF
TRBV9	TRBJ2-2	CASSVQGANTGELFF
TRBV3-1/TRBV3-2	TRBJ2-1	CASSQRASGPQEKFF
TRBV20-1	TRBJ2-3	CSAKGGLIRYF
TRBV2	TRBJ2-3	CASRRAGTDTQYF
TRBV6-5	TRBJ1-2	CASSYSWTNYGYTF
TRBV11-2	TRBJ2-7	CASSLEGAGQYF
TRBV5-1	TRBJ2-7	CASSFGGTYEQYF
TRBV12-3/TRBV12-4	TRBJ1-2	CASSLRDTGYTF
TRBV5-5	TRBJ2-1	CASSLWREGREQFF
TRBV10-3	TRBJ2-7	CAISESSAGGGYEQYF
TRBV5-1	TRBJ2-1	CASASGREVNEQFF
TRBV7-2	TRBJ2-1	CASSLAPLAGLPFYNEQFF
TRBV5-6	TRBJ2-2	CASSLVQGAGGELFF
TRBV6-5	TRBJ2-7	CASSYRDRYEQYF
TRBV30	TRBJ1-1	CAWSVRGSMNTEAFF
TRBV6-4	TRBJ2-3	CASRKVAGTTDTQYF
TRBV11-2	TRBJ2-7	CASSPGWDEQYF
TRBV7-9	TRBJ1-1	CASSLLGDTEAFF
TRBV12-3/TRBV12-4	TRBJ1-5	CASSLDRYQPQHF
TRBV11-1	TRBJ2-1	CASSLAAGLAGANEQFF